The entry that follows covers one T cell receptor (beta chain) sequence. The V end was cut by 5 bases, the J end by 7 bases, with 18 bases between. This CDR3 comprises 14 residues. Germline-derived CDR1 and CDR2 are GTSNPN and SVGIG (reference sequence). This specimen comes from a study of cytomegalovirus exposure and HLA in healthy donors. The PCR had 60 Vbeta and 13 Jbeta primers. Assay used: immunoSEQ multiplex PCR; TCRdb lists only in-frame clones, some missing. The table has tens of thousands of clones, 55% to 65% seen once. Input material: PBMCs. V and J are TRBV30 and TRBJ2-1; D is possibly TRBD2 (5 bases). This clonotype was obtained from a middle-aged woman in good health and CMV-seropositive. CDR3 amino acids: CAWGLPPQRNEQFF. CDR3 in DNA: TGTGCCTGGGGGCTCCCCCCCCAGCGGAATGAGCAGTTCTTC.